The 29 T cell receptor beta chains below come from one sample, sequenced in a study of cytomegalovirus exposure and HLA in healthy donors. The PCR made use of 60 Vbeta and 13 Jbeta primers. Generated by immunoSEQ multiplex PCR, the TCRdb table keeps only in-frame clones and is missing some. The sample lists around 130,000 clones; approximately 89% were seen once. Sequenced: PBMCs. Receptors were obtained from a woman under 40 in good health and CMV-seropositive.

This clone was seen a handful of times. The chain couples TRBV2 to TRBJ2-3; D not resolved. There are 13 residues in the CDR3. Germline-derived CDR1 and CDR2 are SNHLY and FYNNEI. V dropped 6 bases and J dropped 1 base, with 8 bases sitting between them. The CDR3 DNA is TGTGCCAGCAGCTTGGGCCGCACAGATACGCAGTATTTT. This codes for CASSLGRTDTQYF.

A few counts support this clone. V is TRBV10-3 and J is TRBJ1-1, with TRBD1 matching 10 bases. J was trimmed by 0 bases and V by 4 bases; bases with no gene match: 5. There are 16 residues in the CDR3. CDR1 is ENHRY and CDR2 is SYGVKD in the germline V gene. The CDR3 nucleotides are TGTGCCATCAGTGTTGGGACAGGGGAATTGAACACTGAAGCTTTCTTT. Translated, it gives CAISVGTGELNTEAFF.

V is TRBV5-1 and J is TRBJ2-5; D uncertain. This CDR3 has 14 amino acids. Trimming shortened V by 2 bases and J by 2 bases, and 10 bases separated the two germline ends. In germline, CDR1 is SGHRS, CDR2 YFSETQ. The CDR3 bases are TGCGCCAGCAGCTTAATCCCCTCTCAAGAGACCCAGTACTTC. It is translated as CASSLIPSQETQYF.

The rearrangement links TRBV11-2 to TRBJ2-7; D not resolved. CDR3 length: 15 amino acids. The germline V gene has CDR1 SGHAT and CDR2 FQNNGV. V was trimmed by 0 bases and J by 2 bases, leaving 11 bases between them. CDR3 loop: CASSLELTVAYEQYF. The CDR3 DNA sequence: TGTGCCAGCAGCTTAGAGTTAACAGTTGCCTACGAGCAGTACTTC.

This clone was detected a few times. This chain joins TRBV11-1 and TRBJ1-1; maybe TRBD1 (5 bases). V was pared by 1 base and J by 5 bases, with 20 bases between. The CDR3 sequence is 17 residues long. CDR1 SGHAT and CDR2 FQDESV come from the germline V gene (reference sequence). The CDR3 is CASSLEGERGVGTEAFF. Written as DNA, the CDR3 is TGTGCCAGCAGCTTAGAGGGTGAGCGGGGCGTCGGGACTGAAGCTTTCTTT.

The genes are TRBV6-5 and TRBJ2-4; D unresolved. CDR1 and CDR2 (germline): MNHEY, SVGAGI. This CDR3 region has 15 residues. The V gene lost 7 bases and the J gene lost 0 bases, with 13 bases spanning the gap. CDR3 sequence reads: CASTPATAAKNIQYF. CDR3 nucleotides: TGTGCCAGCACACCAGCGACTGCAGCCAAAAACATTCAGTACTTC.

The V gene is TRBV6-4, the J gene TRBJ1-6; 9 bases match TRBD1. CDR3 length: 16 residues. V dropped 6 bases and J dropped 9; count of bases not matched to a gene: 12. CDR1 and CDR2 from the germline V gene are MRHNA and SNTAGT. In nucleotides, the CDR3 is TGTGCCAGCAGCATCCCACAGGGGGCGAAGGGTTCACCCCTCCACTTT. Its protein is CASSIPQGAKGSPLHF.

The chain joins TRBV7-3 to TRBJ2-2; the D is unclear. Germline CDR1 and CDR2: SGHTA and FQGTGA. The CDR3 runs to 14 residues. V lost 1 base and J 4 bases, leaving 7 bases between the germline ends. CDR3 nucleotides: TGTGCCAGCAGCTTAATAGCTTCCACCGGGGAGCTGTTTTTT. Amino acids: CASSLIASTGELFF.

The chain has TRBV7-8 and TRBJ2-1; TRBD2 might be the D (7 bases). V was pared by 6 bases and J by 10 bases, with 16 bases between. This CDR3 is built from 13 residues. Germline lookup yields CDR1 SGHVS and CDR2 FQNEAQ. Written as DNA, the CDR3 is TGTGCCAGCAGTCTTTCAAGGGGGGGAGAGCAGTTCTTC. It is translated as CASSLSRGGEQFF.

The chain links TRBV2 to TRBJ2-1, with 12 positions matching TRBD2. Germline V gene sequence: CDR1 SNHLY, CDR2 FYNNEI. This CDR3 region has 13 residues. V lost 5 bases and J lost 9; bases outside the gene matches: 2. CDR3 DNA: TGTGCCAGCAGTCTAGCGGGAGGGACTGAGCAGTTCTTC. Amino acid sequence: CASSLAGGTEQFF.

V usage is TRBV5-6 and J usage is TRBJ2-2; the D gene is possibly TRBD1 (6 bases). V was trimmed by 4 bases and J by 7 bases, leaving 14 bases between them. The germline CDR1 and CDR2 sequences are SGHDT and YYEEEE. The length of the CDR3 is 14 residues. The CDR3 reads CASSPGALGGELFF. DNA of the CDR3: TGTGCCAGCAGCCCAGGGGCTCTGGGCGGGGAGCTGTTTTTT.

With regard to this clone: The sample carries other DNA sequences with the same CDR3. This chain uses TRBV13 with TRBJ2-2; 14 bases map to TRBD2. Germline assignment: CDR1 PRHDT and CDR2 FYEKMQ (reference sequence). The CDR3 covers 16 residues. J lost 6 bases, V lost 3 bases, and 3 bases had no gene match. The CDR3 spells CASSLGLAGVSGELFF. The CDR3 DNA sequence: TGTGCCAGCAGCTTGGGACTAGCGGGAGTGTCCGGGGAGCTGTTTTTT.

The V call is TRBV6-5, the J call TRBJ2-3, with D possibly matching TRBD2 (7 bases). The CDR3 covers 14 residues. CDR1 is MNHEY, CDR2 SVGAGI, per germline. Deletions cut 2 bases from V and 4 bases from J, with 10 bases between. The DNA of the CDR3 is TGTGCCAGCAGTTACGCGGGGGCTGCAGATACGCAGTATTTT. It specifies CASSYAGAADTQYF.

The V gene is TRBV7-6, the J gene TRBJ1-3; TRBD1 matches at 7 bases. The ends lost 5 bases at V and 0 bases at J; junction bases unmatched: 7. Germline CDR1 and CDR2: SGHVS and FNYEAQ. This CDR3 contains 16 residues. This chain's CDR3 is CASSTRTGDSGNTIYF. CDR3 bases: TGTGCCAGCAGCACTAGGACAGGCGACTCTGGAAACACCATATATTTT.

The V and J genes are TRBV2 and TRBJ1-2; D remains unclear. Germline loops: CDR1 SNHLY, CDR2 FYNNEI. The CDR3 is 15 amino acids. The V gene lost 0 bases and the J gene lost 3 bases, with 11 bases spanning the gap. The CDR3 is CASSEAPGEDYGYTF. For the CDR3, the DNA is TGTGCCAGCAGTGAAGCGCCCGGGGAGGACTATGGCTACACCTTC.

The rearrangement joins TRBV9 to TRBJ2-5; D unclear. Germline V gene lookup returns CDR1 SGDLS and CDR2 YYNGEE. V was clipped by 0 bases and J by 7 bases, with 10 bases between them. The CDR3 loop spans 13 amino acids. DNA of the CDR3: TGTGCCAGCAGCGTAGAAGAGTATGGGACCCAGTACTTC. Its protein is CASSVEEYGTQYF.

The chain recombines TRBV19 with TRBJ2-3; 7 bases line up with TRBD1. With 6 bases clipped from V and 0 bases from J, the junction kept 6 bases outside the gene matches. The length of the CDR3 is 15 residues. Looked up from germline, CDR1 is LNHDA and CDR2 is SQIVND (reference sequence). The chain's CDR3 is CASSAGGASTDTQYF. Written as DNA, the CDR3 is TGTGCCAGTAGCGCAGGGGGTGCTAGCACAGATACGCAGTATTTT.

V is TRBV28 and J is TRBJ1-5; tentatively, D is TRBD1 (5 bases). The CDR3 has 14 amino acids. The V end lost 1 base, the J end lost 5 bases, and 9 bases lay between the germline ends. CDR1 is MDHEN, CDR2 SYDVKM, per germline. The CDR3 sequence is CASSLFTGHQPQHF. CDR3 nucleotide sequence: TGTGCCAGCAGTTTATTTACAGGTCATCAGCCCCAGCATTTT.

The V call is TRBV27, the J call TRBJ1-1, with D uncertain. Germline CDR1 reads MNHEY; CDR2 reads SMNVEV (reference sequence). V was pared by 5 bases and J by 6 bases, with 10 bases between. This CDR3 region has 12 residues. For the CDR3, the DNA is TGTGCCAGCAGTACTCCGGGATCTGAAGCTTTCTTT. It is translated as CASSTPGSEAFF.

This chain joins TRBV18 and TRBJ2-7; 8 bases align to TRBD1. Per germline, CDR1 KGHSH and CDR2 LQKENI. The CDR3 sequence is 15 residues long. V trimming: 2 bases; J trimming: 3 bases; junction bases outside the gene matches: 6. The CDR3 DNA sequence: TGTGCCAGCTCACCAGTTCAGGGGGCGGACTACGAGCAGTACTTC. This sequence encodes CASSPVQGADYEQYF.

The gene calls are TRBV2 and TRBJ1-6, with D maybe TRBD1 (6 bases). Trimming took off 5 bases at V and 7 bases at J, with 12 bases between the two ends. Germline V gives CDR1 SNHLY, CDR2 FYNNEI. The CDR3 sequence is 14 residues long. The CDR3 region is CASSYRVGNSPLHF. Written as DNA, the CDR3 is TGTGCCAGCAGTTACAGGGTGGGGAATTCACCCCTCCACTTT.

This clone has a single count. The chain recombines TRBV5-1 with TRBJ2-5; D is possibly TRBD2 (5 bases). This CDR3 spans 13 amino acids. Per germline, CDR1 SGHRS and CDR2 YFSETQ. Trimming stripped 4 bases from V and 6 bases from J, with 13 bases between. The CDR3 nucleotides are TGCGCCAGCAGCCAACCGGACTCAAAGACCCAGTACTTC. This gives the protein CASSQPDSKTQYF.

This rearrangement joins TRBV2 to TRBJ1-5; D uncertain. From germline, CDR1 is SNHLY and CDR2 FYNNEI. This CDR3 has 12 amino acids. V dropped 4 bases and J dropped 8 bases, with 9 bases sitting between them. The CDR3 nucleotides are TGTGCCAGCAGTGCGGGGAGAGAGCCCCAGCATTTT. Translating it yields CASSAGREPQHF.

The chain uses TRBV18 and TRBJ2-1; TRBD2 agrees at 16 bases. Trimming cost V 3 bases and J 7 bases; bases outside gene matches: 3. This CDR3 has 16 residues. Germline CDR1 is KGHSH and CDR2 is LQKENI. The CDR3 bases are TGTGCCAGCTCACCTGGGACTAGCGGGAGGGGAAATGAGCAGTTCTTC. Its translation: CASSPGTSGRGNEQFF.

V usage is TRBV6-5 and J usage is TRBJ1-3; tentative D call: TRBD1 (5 bases). CDR1 is MNHEY and CDR2 is SVGAGI in the germline V gene. V lost 2 bases to trimming and J lost 4 bases, with 12 bases between them. The CDR3 totals 15 residues. In DNA, the CDR3 is TGTGCCAGCAGTTACGGTACAGGCCTGGGAAACACCATATATTTT. This codes for CASSYGTGLGNTIYF.

The chain combines TRBV30 with TRBJ1-2; 10 nucleotides align to TRBD1. J lost 1 base, V lost 1 base, and 0 bases had no gene match. Per germline, CDR1 GTSNPN and CDR2 SVGIG (reference sequence). The CDR3 runs to 14 residues. CDR3 residues: CAWSGTGGNYGYTF. For the CDR3, the DNA is TGTGCCTGGAGTGGGACAGGGGGTAACTATGGCTACACCTTC.

The chain couples TRBV2 to TRBJ1-1; no reliable D call. V was shortened by 5 bases and J by 0 bases, with 7 bases between the two germline ends. CDR3 length: 13 residues. Germline V gene lookup returns CDR1 SNHLY and CDR2 FYNNEI. CDR3 in DNA: TGTGCCAGCAGTACAGACATGAACACTGAAGCTTTCTTT. This sequence encodes CASSTDMNTEAFF.

The CDR3 here is CASSQGAGGTDTQYF. The CDR3, as DNA: TGTGCCAGCAGCCAGGGAGCGGGAGGAACAGATACGCAGTATTTT. This chain connects TRBV14 to TRBJ2-3; 9 positions match TRBD2. CDR1 SGHDN and CDR2 FVKESK come from the germline V gene. The junction had 4 bases not matched to a gene; V was cut back by 3 bases and J by 3 bases. This CDR3 spans 15 amino acids.

CDR3 protein: CASGLVTRGGPSSYEQYF. In DNA, the CDR3 is TGTGCTAGTGGTTTGGTTACCCGTGGGGGCCCAAGCTCCTACGAGCAGTACTTC. V usage is TRBV12-5 and J usage is TRBJ2-7, with D possibly TRBD1 on 6 matching bases. V was pared by 0 bases and J by 0 bases, with 18 bases between. Germline lookup yields CDR1 LGHNT and CDR2 FRNRAP. The CDR3 has 18 amino acids.